Each of the 10 T cell receptor beta chains below was sequenced from the same sample in a study of blood T cells in healthy people across ages. PCR was performed a second time for about 7 to 12 cycles using a sample-barcoded 5' primer and a J-beta primer mix. TCRdb analysed the 5' RACE reads with MiXCR anew, one entry per CDR3 protein. The sample shows fewer than 2,000,000 distinct CDR3 sequences, about two fifths of them seen only once. The material sequenced was blood. The receptors come from a human donor in good health.

This chain connects TRBV9 to TRBJ2-1, with 9 bases aligning to TRBD2. V shed 4 bases and J 4 bases; nucleotides not matched to a gene: 6. This CDR3 has 15 amino acids. Germline V lookup: CDR1 SGDLS, CDR2 YYNGEE. DNA for the CDR3: TGTGCCAGCAGCACTTCCGGACTAGCGTACAATGAGCAGTTCTTC. It codes for CASSTSGLAYNEQFF.

This clonotype was found a few times. The rearrangement joins TRBV4-3 to TRBJ2-7; perhaps TRBD2 as D (5 bases). Trimming stripped 3 bases from V and 1 base from J, with 10 bases between. CDR3 length: 14 amino acids. Germline CDR1 and CDR2: LGHNA and YSLEER. The CDR3 protein is CASSHLSGSYEQYF. CDR3 in DNA: TGCGCCAGCAGCCATTTGTCGGGGTCCTACGAGCAGTACTTC.

This clonotype appeared a few times. A read error may produce the germline difference seen at one junction end. The J gene is TRBJ2-2, the V gene TRBV24-1; D is perhaps TRBD1 or TRBD2 (5 bases each). The CDR3 covers 16 residues. Germline V gene sequence: CDR1 KGHDR, CDR2 SFDVKD. This CDR3 is CATSEQQDSNTGELFF. In DNA, the CDR3 is TGTGCCACCAGTGAACAACAGGACTCGAACACTGGGGAGCTGTTTTTT.

The rearrangement uses TRBV6-2 or TRBV6-3 and TRBJ2-1; a possible D gene is TRBD2 (7 bases). CDR3 length equals 13 residues. The germline gives CDR1 MNHEY, CDR2 SVGEGT. V shed 8 bases and J shed 7 bases, with 15 bases lying between them. CDR3 in DNA: TGTGCCAGCGAGGGGGGGGCGGTGAATGAGCAGTTCTTC. This codes for CASEGGAVNEQFF.

This clonotype was counted a few times. The CDR3 DNA sequence: TGTGCCAGCAGTGAAGCGTTCAGGGACCATCAGCCCCAGCATTTT. Its translation is CASSEAFRDHQPQHF. V usage is TRBV2 and J usage is TRBJ1-5; the D gene is possibly TRBD1 (5 bases). The V gene's germline CDR1 is SNHLY and CDR2 FYNNEI. The V and J ends lost 0 bases and 5 bases respectively, with 11 bases between them. There are 15 residues in the CDR3.

This chain links TRBV4-3 with TRBJ1-3; tentative D call: TRBD1 (6 bases). The length of the CDR3 is 16 residues. Germline CDR1 reads LGHNA; CDR2 reads YSLEER. V was pared by 0 bases and J by 2 bases, with 11 bases between. The CDR3 sequence is CASSQEGTGTGNTIYF. As DNA, the CDR3 is TGCGCCAGCAGCCAAGAGGGCACAGGGACTGGAAACACCATATATTTT.

The chain has TRBV29-1 and TRBJ2-4; D is perhaps TRBD1 (5 bases). The J call may not be correct, given that the DNA end is closer to TRBJ2-7. CDR1 and CDR2 from the germline V gene are SQVTM and ANQGSEA. The CDR3 runs 15 residues. CDR3: CSVEVERQFSYEQYF. CDR3 nucleotides: TGCAGCGTTGAGGTCGAGCGACAGTTCTCCTACGAGCAGTACTTC.

This clonotype has only a few counts. CDR3 sequence: CSASTAVLYQETQYF. CDR3 coding DNA: TGCAGTGCTAGTACAGCGGTGTTGTACCAAGAGACCCAGTACTTC. V and J are TRBV20-1 and TRBJ2-5; TRBD2 is a possible D gene (5 bases). This CDR3 is 15 amino acids long. Trimming removed 3 bases at V and 0 bases at J, with 14 bases between. The V gene's germline CDR1 is DFQATT and CDR2 SNEGSKA (reference sequence).

CDR3 nucleotides: TGCGCCAGCAGCCGCCTCGGGGGGAGCTCCTACAATGAGCAGTTCTTC. This gives the protein CASSRLGGSSYNEQFF. The V gene is TRBV5-1, the J gene TRBJ2-1; 7 positions agree with TRBD2. After removal of 4 bases from V and 0 bases from J, the junction contained 7 bases not matched to a gene. This CDR3 comprises 16 residues. Germline CDR1 and CDR2: SGHRS and YFSETQ. Drawing the rest from reference TRBV5-1 and TRBJ2-1, the complete variable domain is KAGVTQTPRYLIKTRGQQVTLSCSPISGHRSVSWYQQTPGQGLQFLFEYFSETQRNKGNFPGRFSGRQFSNSRSEMNVSTLELGDSALYLCASSRLGGSSYNEQFFGPGTRLTVL.

The genes are TRBV20-1 and TRBJ2-1; the match to TRBD2 covers 10 bases. J gave up 6 bases and V 1 base, and 6 bases lay outside the gene matches. This CDR3 contains 15 residues. The germline V gene has CDR1 DFQATT and CDR2 SNEGSKA (reference sequence). The CDR3 DNA follows: TGCAGTGCTAGAGGCCCTAGCGGGGGCCGCAATGAGCAGTTCTTC. Its translation: CSARGPSGGRNEQFF.